This TCR beta chain was observed in a study of cytomegalovirus exposure and HLA in healthy donors. Vbeta (60) and Jbeta (13) primers were used in the PCR. The method was immunoSEQ multiplex PCR; TCRdb's version includes in-frame clones alone and lacks a portion of them. The sample has 180,000 or so clones, 79% seen once. The study, taken as a whole, reports: Presence/absence analyses assumed roughly uniform sequencing depth across donors. According to the study, around 180 TCR beta chains were cytomegalovirus-associated. Later examination showed HLA-associated TCR beta chains had greater clonal expansion than equally common others.

This clone was seen only a few times. Its antigen is unidentified. These donors counted as nominally healthy when sampled, but unrecorded immune exposures were likely. This clonotype was sampled from a woman in her forties or fifties in good health and CMV-seronegative. Source material: PBMCs.

In nucleotides, the CDR3 is TGTGCCAGTACCGGGACAGGGCTGAGAAAGCAGTACTTC. Its translation is CASTGTGLRKQYF. The chain employs TRBV19 and TRBJ2-7; TRBD1 matches at 9 bases. The CDR3 is made up of 13 amino acids. With V trimmed by 7 bases and J by 8 bases, 9 bases remained unmatched. Germline V gives CDR1 LNHDA, CDR2 SQIVND (reference sequence).